This entry lists 3 T cell receptor beta chains sequenced from one sample in a study of response to subunit inactivated influenza vaccine. Each CDR3 protein is one row after TCRdb ran MiXCR on the RT-PCR reads. The profile covers 530,000 or so distinct CDR3 sequences, with 14% appearing a single time and approximately 10% taken by the ten largest. This specimen consisted of PBMCs from blood, obtained roughly 13 days after vaccination. The origin of the receptors is a man aged 50 or older who received an inactivated influenza vaccine.

The chain recombines TRBV29-1 with TRBJ2-5; D is unresolved. This CDR3 spans 13 amino acids. CDR1 SQVTM and CDR2 ANQGSEA come from the germline V gene. Deletions cut 3 bases from V and 0 bases from J, with 8 bases between. The DNA for the CDR3 is TGCAGCGTTGACCCTGACAACCAAGAGACCCAGTACTTC. Translation gives CSVDPDNQETQYF.

This clonotype was counted only a few times. The gene calls are TRBV10-3 and TRBJ2-1; the D gene is possibly TRBD1 (6 bases). The CDR3 runs to 15 residues. Trimming stripped 3 bases from V and 2 bases from J, with 11 bases between. Germline V gene lookup returns CDR1 ENHRY and CDR2 SYGVKD. The CDR3 DNA sequence: TGTGCCATCAGTGACGGACAGACAACCTACAATGAGCAGTTCTTC. This codes for CAISDGQTTYNEQFF.

This clonotype showed up just a few times. CDR3 nucleotides: TGTGCCAGCAGCCGGGGTGGAGGGGAAGAGACCCAGTACTTC. Protein sequence: CASSRGGGEETQYF. The chain employs TRBV5-6 and TRBJ2-5; D perhaps matches TRBD2 (6 bases). The CDR3 has 14 amino acids. Germline V lookup: CDR1 SGHDT, CDR2 YYEEEE. The ends were cut back, 4 bases at V and 3 bases at J, with 13 bases in the middle. Together with reference TRBV5-6 and TRBJ2-5, the CDR3 gives the full variable domain: DAGVTQSPTHLIKTRGQQVTLRCSPKSGHDTVSWYQQALGQGPQFIFQYYEEEERQRGNFPDRFSGHQFPNYSSELNVNALLLGDSALYLCASSRGGGEETQYFGPGTRLLVL.